Each of the 6 T cell receptor beta chains below was sequenced from the same sample in a study of shared clonotypes between healthy human individuals. Produced via immunoSEQ multiplex PCR; TCRdb's table is partial and in-frame only. The sample includes 2,500,000 or so clones, approximately 92% seen only once; the top ten take around 0.14%. The sample consisted of naive CD4+ T cells sorted from blood. Sample subset: CD45RA+ positively selected. The receptors stem from a man in his late teens or twenties in good health.

This chain connects TRBV6-1 to TRBJ2-1; D gene unclear. The CDR3 contains 15 residues. Trimming removed 1 base from V and 2 bases from J, with 9 bases in between. Germline CDR1 MNHNS, CDR2 SASEGT. CDR3 residues: CASSEEVGAYNEQFF. In DNA form, the CDR3 reads TGTGCCAGCAGTGAAGAGGTGGGCGCCTACAATGAGCAGTTCTTC.

V gene TRBV6-1 combines with J gene TRBJ1-5; D ambiguous. Germline loops: CDR1 MNHNS, CDR2 SASEGT. V lost 6 bases and J 5 bases, leaving 14 bases between the germline ends. The CDR3 consists of 14 residues. The CDR3 protein is CASSAPATYQPQHF. CDR3 DNA: TGTGCCAGCAGCGCGCCTGCCACCTATCAGCCCCAGCATTTT.

This clone has only one observation. V and J are TRBV12-5 and TRBJ2-3; D may be TRBD1 (6 bases). V was shortened by 5 bases and J by 4 bases, with 10 bases between the two germline ends. This CDR3 is 13 amino acids long. CDR1 LGHNT and CDR2 FRNRAP come from the germline V gene. CDR3 loop: CASGQGGSDTQYF. The CDR3, as DNA: TGTGCTAGTGGTCAAGGGGGATCAGATACGCAGTATTTT.

The CDR3 DNA follows: TGTGCCAGCAGCGTAGGGAGGACAGGCTCTGGAAACACCATATATTTT. Its protein is CASSVGRTGSGNTIYF. This chain links TRBV9 with TRBJ1-3; 7 bases match TRBD1. The CDR3 consists of 16 residues. J gave up 0 bases and V 0 bases, and 3 bases lay outside the gene matches. Germline loops: CDR1 SGDLS, CDR2 YYNGEE.

The J gene is TRBJ2-2, the V gene TRBV7-6; D call uncertain. The CDR3 is 14 amino acids. V lost 10 bases and J 2 bases, leaving 14 bases between the germline ends. Germline V lookup: CDR1 SGHVS, CDR2 FNYEAQ. The CDR3 sequence is CATTRWANTGELFF. The CDR3 nucleotides read TGTGCCACCACGCGTTGGGCTAACACCGGGGAGCTGTTTTTT.

The chain is built from TRBV29-1 and TRBJ2-5, with TRBD1 matching over 7 bases. The CDR3 runs to 18 residues. Germline CDR1 reads SQVTM; CDR2 reads ANQGSEA. The junction had 19 bases not matched to a gene; V was cut back by 4 bases and J by 2 bases. CDR3 DNA sequence: TGCAGCGTTGGGGGTGAGCCTGGTAGGGGGCGCGAGCAAGAGACCCAGTACTTC. Amino acids: CSVGGEPGRGREQETQYF.